This record concerns one T cell receptor (beta chain) sequence. This CDR3 is built from 14 residues. Unmatched junction bases numbered 5, after V lost 0 bases and J lost 8 bases. CDR1 SGDLS and CDR2 YYNGEE come from the germline V gene. Some clones are missing from TCRdb's copy, which holds only in-frame ones; the method was immunoSEQ multiplex PCR. This sample yields roughly 70,000 clones, of which roughly 84% are seen a single time; 28% belongs to the top ten. The data were obtained in a study of control samples from healthy donors and cancer patients. This chain uses TRBV9 with TRBJ1-2, with 9 bases lining up with TRBD1. The sequencing sample was made of blood. The sequence came from a man aged 45-65 years in good health. CDR3 sequence reads: CASSVVLTGGGYTF. The CDR3 bases are TGTGCCAGCAGCGTAGTTTTGACAGGGGGAGGCTACACCTTC.